This entry concerns a single T cell receptor (beta chain). The antigen remains unidentified. The sample comes from a study of cytomegalovirus exposure and HLA in healthy donors. The study's findings and limits: A later analysis found most CMV-associated TCR beta chains apparently HLA-restricted.

Germline V CDR1 and CDR2: LGHNA, YSLEER. CDR3 length: 16 amino acids. Trimming removed 3 bases from V and 10 bases from J; junction bases left unmatched: 10. Primers included in the PCR were 60 Vbeta and 13 Jbeta primers. In the source study's methods: Later work found around 85 million unique TCR beta chains, with about 10 million shared. Using immunoSEQ multiplex PCR, the repertoire was profiled, and TCRdb retains in-frame clones only, with some absent. Clonal size and the V and J genes are those of that table, whereas D and trimming came from the DNA. Here the sample table reports over 200,000 clones.

The V gene is TRBV4-3, the J gene TRBJ2-1; 12 bases align to TRBD2. The sample taken for sequencing was PBMCs. This sequence was found in a woman aged 30 to 39 in good health and CMV-seropositive. CDR3 sequence: CASSQYSSGRAYEQFF. In DNA, the CDR3 is TGCGCCAGCAGCCAGTACTCTAGCGGGAGGGCTTACGAGCAGTTCTTC.